The rows below give T cell receptor beta chains drawn from one sample of a study of CD8+ T cells in alopecia areata. Data came from immunoSEQ multiplex PCR; TCRdb stores just in-frame clones and leaves some out. The table has approximately 100,000 clones, around 50% seen once. Material: CD4+ T cells sorted from blood. These receptors originate from a human donor in good health. Each CDR3 is given with its conserved first and last residue. The D gene is left open where the match is weak. Some rows mark clone size as missing; the rest say once, few, many or name a class of expanded clone.

j_call clone_size d_call v_call cdr3_aa cdr3_nt
TRBJ1-5 NA TRBD1 TRBV2 CASRGTGELAQPQHF TGTGCCAGCAGGGGGACAGGGGAGTTGGCTCAGCCCCAGCATTTT
TRBJ1-1 NA TRBD1 TRBV29-1 CSVENRGTNTEAFF TGCAGCGTGGAAAACAGGGGGACGAACACTGAAGCTTTCTTT
TRBJ2-1 NA TRBD1 TRBV4-2 CASSQLGQVYNEQFF TGTGCCAGCAGCCAGCTAGGACAGGTTTACAATGAGCAGTTCTTC
TRBJ2-5 NA NA TRBV5-1 CASSVGGQQETQYF TGCGCCAGCTCTGTTGGGGGACAACAAGAGACCCAGTACTTC
TRBJ1-1 few NA TRBV7-2 CASSFFPRTQNTEAFF TGTGCCAGCAGCTTTTTCCCAAGGACACAGAACACTGAAGCTTTCTTT
TRBJ1-2 NA NA TRBV19 CASSSGPPTPPYGYTF TGTGCCAGTAGTTCCGGGCCGCCCACTCCCCCCTATGGCTACACCTTC
TRBJ2-3 NA TRBD1 TRBV30 CASPSGTGADTQYF TGTGCCTCCCCTTCGGGGACAGGGGCAGATACGCAGTATTTT
TRBJ1-1 few NA TRBV29-1 CSVGIRAGYTEAFF TGCAGCGTGGGGATAAGGGCCGGATACACTGAAGCTTTCTTT
TRBJ1-5 NA NA TRBV7-2 CASSQGPYNQPQHF TGTGCCAGCAGCCAAGGGCCTTACAATCAGCCCCAGCATTTT
TRBJ2-7 NA TRBD2 TRBV2 CASSLAGPLYEQYF TGTGCCAGCAGCCTAGCGGGGCCACTCTACGAGCAGTACTTC
TRBJ1-6 few TRBD1 TRBV30 CAWSANRGESPLHF TGTGCCTGGAGTGCCAACAGGGGAGAATCACCCCTCCACTTT